A single sample gave rise to the 18 T cell receptor beta chains below, sequenced in a study of T cell responses to AZD1222 COVID-19 vaccine. Libraries were prepared by immunoSEQ multiplex PCR; TCRdb keeps only in-frame clonotypes and omits some of them. The table shows approximately 180,000 clones, with 88% occurring only once. Specimen: peripheral blood, collected on day 0 of AZD1222 vaccination. The receptors were sampled from an adult in good health.

The rearrangement joins TRBV11-2 to TRBJ1-5; no clear D. The CDR3 is 14 residues long. Germline CDR1 and CDR2: SGHAT and FQNNGV. V gave up 5 bases and J gave up 6 bases, with 14 bases separating them. CDR3 in amino acids: CASSLDLPGQPQHF. The CDR3 bases are TGTGCCAGCAGCCTCGATCTTCCGGGTCAGCCCCAGCATTTT.

V is TRBV12-5 and J is TRBJ2-2; D is ambiguous. Trimming removed 3 bases at V and 8 bases at J, with 13 bases between. The CDR3 is 14 residues long. In germline, CDR1 is LGHNT, CDR2 FRNRAP. The CDR3 sequence: CASGLGIWGGELFF. The CDR3 DNA sequence: TGTGCTAGTGGTTTAGGTATTTGGGGAGGGGAGCTGTTTTTT.

This clone was seen only a few times. The chain combines TRBV5-4 with TRBJ1-1; possible D gene TRBD1, 5 bases. Trimming left V 3 bases short and J 4 bases short, with 16 bases between. The CDR3 sequence is 15 residues long. Germline V lookup: CDR1 SGHNT, CDR2 YYREEE (reference sequence). The CDR3 region has the DNA TGTGCCAGCAGCTCGCCTTTCGAAGGGGTCACTGAAGCTTTCTTT. This sequence encodes CASSSPFEGVTEAFF.

This chain links TRBV2 with TRBJ1-2; D possibly corresponds to TRBD1 (5 bases). V lost 3 bases, J lost 3 bases, and 14 bases lay in between. Germline CDR1 SNHLY, CDR2 FYNNEI. This CDR3 region has 15 residues. The CDR3 DNA sequence: TGTGCCAGCAGTGAGAGTTGGCAGGGTGACTATGGCTACACCTTC. Translated: CASSESWQGDYGYTF.

This chain joins TRBV7-8 and TRBJ2-1; possibly TRBD1 or TRBD2 for D (5 bases each). The CDR3 length is 14 residues. Germline assignment: CDR1 SGHVS and CDR2 FQNEAQ. V was clipped by 1 base and J by 8 bases, with 12 bases between them. The CDR3 bases are TGTGCCAGCAGCTTAGTTGGGACCCGGTATGAGCAGTTCTTC. Protein sequence: CASSLVGTRYEQFF.

The J gene is TRBJ2-3, the V gene TRBV21-1; the table assigns TRBD2, which was not confirmed against the DNA. TRBV21-1 counts as a pseudogene. This CDR3 is 16 amino acids long. The chain's CDR3 is CASSKYSGGHTDTQYF. The CDR3 nucleotides are TGTGCCAGCAGCAAATACAGCGGGGGGCATACAGATACGCAGTATTTT.

The chain recombines TRBV5-1 with TRBJ2-4; TRBD2 agrees at 14 bases. CDR1 is SGHRS and CDR2 is YFSETQ in the germline V gene. This CDR3 has 17 residues. J lost 6 bases, V lost 3 bases, and 8 bases had no gene match. The CDR3 loop is CASSSGLAGGLLNIQYF. The CDR3 nucleotides are TGCGCCAGCAGCTCTGGACTAGCGGGGGGTTTGTTAAACATTCAGTACTTC.

In this sample, this clone turned up once. The V call is TRBV9, the J call TRBJ2-2, with no clear D. Germline assignment: CDR1 SGDLS and CDR2 YYNGEE. The CDR3 contains 12 residues. V shed 1 base and J shed 5 bases, with 3 bases lying between them. Here the CDR3 reads CASSVSTGELFF. Written as DNA, the CDR3 is TGTGCCAGCAGCGTATCGACCGGGGAGCTGTTTTTT.

This chain links TRBV13 with TRBJ1-1; 11 bases fit TRBD1. The CDR3 sequence is 14 residues long. Germline V CDR1 and CDR2: PRHDT, FYEKMQ (reference sequence). Unmatched junction bases numbered 2, after V lost 5 bases and J lost 3 bases. CDR3 nucleotide sequence: TGTGCCAGCAGCAGGGGACAGGGGGACACTGAAGCTTTCTTT. Translated: CASSRGQGDTEAFF.

The chain is built from TRBV5-1 and TRBJ2-7; 12 nucleotides match TRBD1. This CDR3 region has 16 residues. The V gene's germline CDR1 is SGHRS and CDR2 YFSETQ. V shed 1 base and J 2 bases; nucleotides not matched to a gene: 4. As DNA, the CDR3 is TGCGCCAGCAGCTTGAGGGACAGGGGGCTTCCCTACGAGCAGTACTTC. Its translation: CASSLRDRGLPYEQYF.

V gene TRBV3-1 (or the pseudogene TRBV3-2) combines with J gene TRBJ1-3; tentative D call: TRBD1 (5 bases). The CDR3 totals 16 residues. With 4 bases removed from V and 7 bases from J, the gap between germline ends came to 20 bases. CDR1 LGHDT and CDR2 YNNKEL come from the germline V gene (reference sequence). CDR3 amino acids: CASSLKKPRGRNTIYF. CDR3 DNA: TGTGCCAGCAGCCTTAAGAAGCCGAGGGGAAGGAACACCATATATTTT.

The chain combines TRBV11-2 with TRBJ2-2, with TRBD2 matching 8 bases. Germline V gene sequence: CDR1 SGHAT, CDR2 FQNNGV. The trim removed 5 bases at V and 0 bases at J, leaving 2 bases unmatched. The CDR3 covers 15 residues. The CDR3 is CASSRTSTNTGELFF. The CDR3 DNA follows: TGTGCCAGCAGCCGGACTAGCACGAACACCGGGGAGCTGTTTTTT.

The chain combines TRBV5-1 with TRBJ2-3, with TRBD2 matching 12 bases. With 5 bases clipped from V and 3 bases from J, the junction kept 4 bases outside the gene matches. This CDR3 is built from 15 residues. CDR1 and CDR2 from the germline V gene are SGHRS and YFSETQ. This chain's CDR3 is CASSPLAGGTDTQYF. In nucleotides, the CDR3 is TGCGCCAGCAGTCCGCTAGCGGGGGGGACAGATACGCAGTATTTT.

The V call is TRBV7-9, the J call TRBJ1-5; TRBD1 matches at 8 bases. Germline CDR1 and CDR2: SEHNR and FQNEAQ (reference sequence). The CDR3 covers 15 residues. Germline trimming cut 1 base from V and 5 bases from J; bases unmatched to any gene: 4. CDR3 in amino acids: CASSLVGQGDQPQHF. In DNA, the CDR3 is TGTGCCAGCAGCTTAGTAGGACAGGGTGATCAGCCCCAGCATTTT.

The chain links TRBV18 to TRBJ1-6; D uncertain. The V gene's germline CDR1 is KGHSH and CDR2 LQKENI. V was clipped by 3 bases and J by 2 bases, with 8 bases between them. The CDR3 contains 15 residues. Here the CDR3 DNA reads TGTGCCAGCTCACCCGGGGTAGCCTATAATTCACCCCTCCACTTT. Translated, it gives CASSPGVAYNSPLHF.

V usage is TRBV10-1 and J usage is TRBJ1-5; the D is unclear. CDR1 WNHNN and CDR2 SYGVQD come from the germline V gene (reference sequence). With 4 bases removed from V and 4 bases from J, the gap between germline ends came to 11 bases. The CDR3 is made up of 14 amino acids. CDR3 loop: CASSALRINQPQHF. DNA of the CDR3: TGCGCCAGCAGTGCTCTAAGGATAAATCAGCCCCAGCATTTT.

The rearrangement uses TRBV30 and TRBJ1-2; no reliable D call. The germline V gene has CDR1 GTSNPN and CDR2 SVGIG (reference sequence). V lost 0 bases, J lost 2 bases, and 7 bases lay in between. The CDR3 totals 13 residues. DNA of the CDR3: TGTGCCTGGAGTGTCACAGTGAACTATGGCTACACCTTC. As protein: CAWSVTVNYGYTF. The full variable domain, in which reference TRBV30 and TRBJ1-2 provide the parts outside the CDR3, is SQTIHQWPATLVQPVGSPLSLECTVEGTSNPNLYWYRQAAGRGLQLLFYSVGIGQISSEVPQNLSASRPQDRQFILSSKKLLLSDSGFYLCAWSVTVNYGYTFGSGTRLTVV.

The gene calls are TRBV25-1 and TRBJ1-6; 9 nucleotides agree with TRBD1. The germline V gene has CDR1 MGHDK and CDR2 SYGVNS. V lost 6 bases to trimming and J lost 7 bases; unmatched junction nucleotides: 1. The CDR3 covers 13 residues. The CDR3 coding sequence is TGTGCCAGCAGGGACAGGGGAAATTCACCCCTCCACTTT. Encoded protein: CASRDRGNSPLHF.